This T cell receptor beta chain was sequenced in a study of blood T cell repertoires in COVID-19. Patients from Seattle were sampled longitudinally, starting during active infection. Original analysis: Reference gene primer amplification gave estimated nucleated cell counts. Sequencing used immunoSEQ multiplex PCR; TCRdb keeps in-frame clones, though not all of them. That table supplies the V and J calls and clone size; D and trimming were determined from the DNA. The sample lists roughly 250,000 clones, roughly 84% occurring once. The germline V gene encodes CDR1 LGHDT and CDR2 YNNKEL (reference sequence). Deletions cut 2 bases from V and 4 bases from J, with 12 bases between. The CDR3 length is 15 residues.

Sequencing input: peripheral blood. The clonotype comes from a human donor with COVID-19, enrolled during active disease. The donor label of this sample is uncertain. The chain uses TRBV3-1 (or the pseudogene TRBV3-2) and TRBJ1-3; D not resolved. CDR3 bases: TGTGCCAGCAGCCAATCGCGGGGAACCGGAAACACCATATATTTT. As protein: CASSQSRGTGNTIYF.